The rows below give T cell receptor beta chains drawn from one sample of a study of tumor T cells in aggressive B-cell lymphoma. The data were produced by immunoSEQ multiplex PCR, yet TCRdb's version contains in-frame clones alone and is incomplete. The profile covers around 6,400 clones, with roughly 87% appearing a single time and about 3% taken by the ten largest. The specimen was tumor tissue. The source of these receptors is an adult with diffuse large B cell lymphoma. Some clones in this sample may be carry-over from other donors' samples. Each CDR3 is given with its conserved first and last residue. Fields, in order: CDR3 protein, CDR3 DNA, CDR3 length, J gene, D gene, V gene. The D gene is left open where the match is weak.

CDR3 protein: CASSTDRLGEKLFF
CDR3 DNA: TGTGCCAGCAGCACGGACAGGTTAGGGGAAAAACTGTTTTTT
CDR3 length: 14
J gene: TRBJ1-4
D gene: TRBD1
V gene: TRBV7-2

CDR3 protein: CASSTTGMGKETQYF
CDR3 DNA: TGTGCCAGCAGTACCACAGGGATGGGTAAAGAGACCCAGTACTTC
CDR3 length: 15
J gene: TRBJ2-5
D gene: NA
V gene: TRBV28

CDR3 protein: CASSPGQGWNTEAFF
CDR3 DNA: TGTGCCAGCAGCCCCGGACAGGGGTGGAACACTGAAGCTTTCTTT
CDR3 length: 15
J gene: TRBJ1-1
D gene: TRBD1
V gene: TRBV7-9

CDR3 protein: CAWDYGGSTDTQYF
CDR3 DNA: TGTGCCTGGGACTACGGGGGGAGCACAGATACGCAGTATTTT
CDR3 length: 14
J gene: TRBJ2-3
D gene: TRBD2
V gene: TRBV30

CDR3 protein: CASSDWNNEQFF
CDR3 DNA: TGTGCCAGCAGCGACTGGAACAATGAGCAGTTCTTC
CDR3 length: 12
J gene: TRBJ2-1
D gene: NA
V gene: TRBV6-6

CDR3 protein: CASSPPGAGSPSEQYF
CDR3 DNA: TGTGCCAGCTCACCACCGGGCGCGGGGTCCCCCTCCGAGCAGTACTTC
CDR3 length: 16
J gene: TRBJ2-7
D gene: NA
V gene: TRBV18

CDR3 protein: CASRREEGTNSPLHF
CDR3 DNA: TGCGCCAGCAGACGTGAGGAGGGGACTAATTCACCCCTCCACTTT
CDR3 length: 15
J gene: TRBJ1-6
D gene: NA
V gene: TRBV4-3

CDR3 protein: CASSKGYRRDLNYGYTF
CDR3 DNA: TGTGCCAGCAGCAAAGGGTACAGGAGAGATTTAAACTATGGCTACACCTTC
CDR3 length: 17
J gene: TRBJ1-2
D gene: NA
V gene: TRBV21-1

CDR3 protein: CASSPGLADYEQYF
CDR3 DNA: TGTGCCAGCAGTCCGGGACTAGCGGACTACGAGCAGTACTTC
CDR3 length: 14
J gene: TRBJ2-7
D gene: TRBD2
V gene: TRBV13

CDR3 protein: CASSQGVVWRGGVDEQFF
CDR3 DNA: TGTGCCAGCAGCCAAGGAGTCGTTTGGCGGGGGGGCGTTGATGAGCAGTTCTTC
CDR3 length: 18
J gene: TRBJ2-1
D gene: TRBD2
V gene: TRBV4-2

CDR3 protein: CASSSARAGGNQPQHF
CDR3 DNA: TGTGCCAGTAGTTCCGCCCGGGCAGGGGGAAATCAGCCCCAGCATTTT
CDR3 length: 16
J gene: TRBJ1-5
D gene: TRBD1
V gene: TRBV19

CDR3 protein: CSARRGQEQYF
CDR3 DNA: TGCAGTGCTAGAAGGGGTCAAGAGCAGTACTTC
CDR3 length: 11
J gene: TRBJ2-7
D gene: NA
V gene: TRBV20-1

CDR3 protein: CASSPGTGDTDTQYF
CDR3 DNA: TGTGCCAGCAGTCCCGGGACAGGGGACACAGATACGCAGTATTTT
CDR3 length: 15
J gene: TRBJ2-3
D gene: TRBD1
V gene: TRBV6-6

CDR3 protein: CAWSTPHRSYGYTF
CDR3 DNA: TGTGCCTGGAGTACGCCCCACAGAAGCTATGGCTACACCTTC
CDR3 length: 14
J gene: TRBJ1-2
D gene: NA
V gene: TRBV30

CDR3 protein: CASSDLQGGTGELFF
CDR3 DNA: TGTGCCAGCAGTGATTTGCAGGGAGGGACCGGGGAGCTGTTTTTT
CDR3 length: 15
J gene: TRBJ2-2
D gene: TRBD2
V gene: TRBV2

CDR3 protein: CASSQAGGSQPQHF
CDR3 DNA: TGTGCCAGCAGCCAAGCTGGGGGGAGTCAGCCCCAGCATTTT
CDR3 length: 14
J gene: TRBJ1-5
D gene: NA
V gene: TRBV11-2

CDR3 protein: CASSVGPGDTQYF
CDR3 DNA: TGTGCCAGCAGCGTCGGACCAGGGGATACGCAGTATTTT
CDR3 length: 13
J gene: TRBJ2-3
D gene: NA
V gene: TRBV9

CDR3 protein: CASMQTTSGSLYEQYF
CDR3 DNA: TGTGCCAGCATGCAAACCACTAGCGGGAGTCTCTACGAGCAGTACTTC
CDR3 length: 16
J gene: TRBJ2-7
D gene: TRBD2
V gene: TRBV2

CDR3 protein: CASSVGTTNEQFF
CDR3 DNA: TGCGCCAGCAGCGTGGGGACTACCAATGAGCAGTTCTTC
CDR3 length: 13
J gene: TRBJ2-1
D gene: TRBD2
V gene: TRBV5-1

CDR3 protein: CASSLERASLMETQYF
CDR3 DNA: TGCGCCAGCAGCTTGGAACGCGCCTCACTGATGGAGACCCAGTACTTC
CDR3 length: 16
J gene: TRBJ2-5
D gene: NA
V gene: TRBV5-1

CDR3 protein: CANSRAGTGESYEQYF
CDR3 DNA: TGTGCCAACAGCCGAGCCGGGACAGGGGAATCCTACGAGCAGTACTTC
CDR3 length: 16
J gene: TRBJ2-7
D gene: TRBD1
V gene: TRBV4-2

CDR3 protein: CASKLQGTTGELFF
CDR3 DNA: TGTGCCAGTAAACTACAGGGGACCACCGGGGAGCTGTTTTTT
CDR3 length: 14
J gene: TRBJ2-2
D gene: TRBD1
V gene: TRBV19

CDR3 protein: CASSFGTSGGLVPQETQYF
CDR3 DNA: TGTGCCAGCAGCTTTGGGACTAGCGGGGGACTAGTCCCTCAAGAGACCCAGTACTTC
CDR3 length: 19
J gene: TRBJ2-5
D gene: TRBD2
V gene: TRBV11-1

CDR3 protein: CASSLASGAEAFF
CDR3 DNA: TGTGCCAGCAGCTTAGCCTCGGGAGCGGAAGCTTTCTTT
CDR3 length: 13
J gene: TRBJ1-1
D gene: NA
V gene: TRBV7-6

CDR3 protein: CASTQAGSEAYNEQFF
CDR3 DNA: TGTGCCAGCACTCAAGCGGGGAGCGAAGCGTACAATGAGCAGTTCTTC
CDR3 length: 16
J gene: TRBJ2-1
D gene: TRBD2
V gene: TRBV7-9